This T cell receptor (beta chain) was identified during a study of shared clonotypes between healthy human individuals (dated by TCRdb to about 2020). In the study overall: The cohort included three men and two women between 18 and 49 years of age. For each donor, CD4 naive and CD4 memory were each run on three plates, CD8 naive on two plates, and CD8 memory on one plate. To estimate repertoire size and how much clonotype sharing occurs between individuals, the study deeply sequenced the blood TCR repertoires of five healthy adults. To increase sequencing depth and limit assay-specific biases, TCR repertoire library preparation and sequencing were carried out by different laboratories using diverse techniques. Leukapheresis yielded between about 0.9 and 10 billion PBMCs per donor.

Donors were healthy HIV-negative adults with no recently reported acute infections or vaccinations. Only Caucasian adults living in Nashville, Tennessee, USA were represented among the donors. CD4+ T cells were enriched by magnetic negative selection; naive cells were then positively selected on CD45RA, and the negative fraction formed the memory subset. Blood was obtained by leukapheresis, after which PBMCs were separated by Ficoll-Histopaque density gradient centrifugation and cryopreserved in liquid nitrogen vapor phase. Analytical flow cytometry was used to check the purity and quantity of each magnetically sorted T cell population. From each sorted fraction, genomic DNA was isolated and quantified by UV absorbance on a Nanodrop 2000c. Using the deep immunoSEQ assay, TCR CDR3 regions were amplified from genomic DNA by multiplex PCR. Genomic DNA extracted from each cell subset was distributed evenly over all wells of several immunoSEQ 96-well plates, and each plate served as one replicate. For sorted subsets, each replicate PCR was loaded with approximately 200 ng genomic DNA, equivalent to 30,000 or so T cell genomes. The purified libraries were quantified using a Qubit 3.0 fluorometer, sized with a Bioanalyzer 2100, and then quantified again using the KAPA Library Quantification kit. A separate single-read 150-cycle Illumina NextSeq 550 flow cell was used to sequence each immunoSEQ 96-well plate. In the original analysis: Because only junctional sequences without quality scores were contained in the immunoSEQ output, filtering matching that applied to full-length reads could not be performed. To assign V/J genes and CDR3, sequences were annotated against IMGT germline references using PyIR, a Python wrapper for IgBLAST v1.9. Any read was removed if the V/J assignment was weak (E-value above 1e-6), the CDR3 was missing, or the read contained stop codons, out-of-frame junctions, or ambiguous translated residues. V3J clonotypes were defined as sequences sharing the same inferred V gene, J gene, and CDR3 amino acid sequence. Percentage overlap between repertoires was calculated by dividing the number of shared unique clonotypes by the size of the smaller repertoire. RTK rarefaction, the Chao1 estimator, and Recon v2.1 estimates of unobserved clonotypes were used to assess repertoire richness. For all TCRbeta clonotypes obtained by the gDNA method from four donors, generation probabilities were computed with OLGA. TCRdb mirrors the immuneACCESS table, restricted to in-frame sequences. Some clones are absent from its copies; in checked studies, under half trace to an unresolved V gene, and the reason for the others is unknown. Clonal size and the V and J genes are those of that table, whereas D and trimming came from the DNA. This sample is represented by about 980,000 clones; approximately 80% of them were singletons. The ten largest clones represent roughly 1.5% of the sample.

Beyond this particular receptor, the publication reports: Even with the large sequencing depth, rarefaction of the sorted-subset datasets indicated that sequencing was incomplete. Only blood was sampled, and tissue TCR repertoires likely differ from those in blood. The small number of donors limited the genetic and exposure-history diversity represented. Compared with non-shared clonotypes, the clonotypes found in all four sorted-subset donors had higher generation probabilities. Based on pairwise subsampling, the degree of clonotype sharing among donors was expected to be affected by sequencing depth. When several donors were compared, the shared fraction of clonotypes was roughly 5% for naive CD4, roughly 3.4% for naive CD8, about 2.5% for memory CD4, and 0.4% for memory CD8. Larger estimated clonotype richness was generally found for naive subsets than for memory subsets.

This clone was picked up one time. Its antigen has not been determined. Nothing much larger sits one base from this clone, and base qualities are not available. Material for sequencing was memory CD4+ T cells sorted from blood. What the cell subset or site label conveys for this sample: CD45RA-negative fraction. The clonotype originates from a man aged 18 to 29 in good health.

DNA sequence: TGCGCCAGCAGTGAAGGCAGGGGGCTATCACCGGAGTTCTTC. Translation gives CASSEGRGLSPEFF. The chain employs TRBV10-1 and TRBJ2-1; 8 bases in between match TRBD1. The germline V gene encodes CDR1 WNHNN and CDR2 SYGVQD (reference sequence). Measured from the cysteine to the phenylalanine, the CDR3 is 14 residues long. Just CDR3 DNA is preserved here, 42 bases in frame from base 1. V trim: 3 bases; J trim: 14 bases; unmatched bases: 12.